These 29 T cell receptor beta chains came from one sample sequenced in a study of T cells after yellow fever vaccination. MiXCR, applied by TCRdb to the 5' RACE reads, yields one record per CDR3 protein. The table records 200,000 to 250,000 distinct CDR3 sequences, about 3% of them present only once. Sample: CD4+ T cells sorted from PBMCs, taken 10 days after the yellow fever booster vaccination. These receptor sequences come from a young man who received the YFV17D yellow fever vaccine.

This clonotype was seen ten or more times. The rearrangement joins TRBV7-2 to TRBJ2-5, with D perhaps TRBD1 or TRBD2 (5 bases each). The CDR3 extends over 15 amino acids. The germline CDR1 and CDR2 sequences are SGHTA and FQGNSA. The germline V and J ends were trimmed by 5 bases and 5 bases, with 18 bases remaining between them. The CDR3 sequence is CASSQTRGVLETQYF. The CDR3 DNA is TGTGCCAGCAGCCAAACCAGAGGGGTTCTTGAGACCCAGTACTTC.

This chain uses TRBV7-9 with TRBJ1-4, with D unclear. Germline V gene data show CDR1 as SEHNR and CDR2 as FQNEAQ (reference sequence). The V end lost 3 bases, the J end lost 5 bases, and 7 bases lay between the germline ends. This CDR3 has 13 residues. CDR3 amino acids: CASSFGNNEKLFF. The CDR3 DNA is TGTGCCAGCAGCTTCGGCAACAATGAAAAACTGTTTTTT.

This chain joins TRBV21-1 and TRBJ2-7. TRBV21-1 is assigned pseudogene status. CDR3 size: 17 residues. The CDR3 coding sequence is TGTGCCAGCAGCATTAGGGTTTCCCACGACCCGTGGCTGGAGCAGTACGTC. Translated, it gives CASSIRVSHDPWLEQYV.

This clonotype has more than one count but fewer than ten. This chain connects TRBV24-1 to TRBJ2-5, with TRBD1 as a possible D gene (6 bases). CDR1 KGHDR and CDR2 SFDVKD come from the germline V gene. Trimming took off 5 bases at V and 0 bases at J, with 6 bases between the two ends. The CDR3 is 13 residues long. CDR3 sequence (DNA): TGTGCCACCAGTGGGGGGCACCAAGAGACCCAGTACTTC. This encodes CATSGGHQETQYF.

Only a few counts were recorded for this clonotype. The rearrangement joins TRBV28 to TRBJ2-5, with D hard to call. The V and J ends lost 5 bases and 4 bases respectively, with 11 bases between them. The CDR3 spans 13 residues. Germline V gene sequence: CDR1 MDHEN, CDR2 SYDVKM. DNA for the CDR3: TGTGCCAGCAGTACACCGGCTTCAGAGACCCAGTACTTC. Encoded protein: CASSTPASETQYF. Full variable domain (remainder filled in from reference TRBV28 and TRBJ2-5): DVKVTQSSRYLVKRTGEKVFLECVQDMDHENMFWYRQDPGLGLRLIYFSYDVKMKEKGDIPEGYSVSREKKERFSLILESASTNQTSMYLCASSTPASETQYFGPGTRLLVL.

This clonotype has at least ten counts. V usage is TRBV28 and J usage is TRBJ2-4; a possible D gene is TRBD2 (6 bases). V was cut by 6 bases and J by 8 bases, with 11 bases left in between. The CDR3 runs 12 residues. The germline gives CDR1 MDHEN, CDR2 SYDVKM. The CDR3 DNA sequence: TGTGCCAGCAGCCTCCCGGGGGACATTCAGTACTTC. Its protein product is CASSLPGDIQYF. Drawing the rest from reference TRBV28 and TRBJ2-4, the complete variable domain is DVKVTQSSRYLVKRTGEKVFLECVQDMDHENMFWYRQDPGLGLRLIYFSYDVKMKEKGDIPEGYSVSREKKERFSLILESASTNQTSMYLCASSLPGDIQYFGAGTRLSVL.

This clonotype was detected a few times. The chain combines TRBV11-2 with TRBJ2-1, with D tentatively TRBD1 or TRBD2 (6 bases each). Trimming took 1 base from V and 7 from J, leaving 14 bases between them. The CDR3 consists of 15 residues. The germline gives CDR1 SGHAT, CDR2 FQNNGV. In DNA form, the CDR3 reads TGTGCCAGCAGCTTAGTGGGGGGCGGTGGGAATGAGCAGTTCTTC. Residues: CASSLVGGGGNEQFF. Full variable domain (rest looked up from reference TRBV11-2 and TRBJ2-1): EAGVAQSPRYKIIEKRQSVAFWCNPISGHATLYWYQQILGQGPKLLIQFQNNGVVDDSQLPKDRFSAERLKGVDSTLKIQPAKLEDSAVYLCASSLVGGGGNEQFFGPGTRLTVL.

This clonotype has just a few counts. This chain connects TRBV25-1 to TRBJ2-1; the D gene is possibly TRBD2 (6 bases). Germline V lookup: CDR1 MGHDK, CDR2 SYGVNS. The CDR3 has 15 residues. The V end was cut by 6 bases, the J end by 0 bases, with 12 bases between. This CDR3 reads CASRGTGNSYNEQFF. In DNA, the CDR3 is TGTGCCAGCAGGGGGACTGGCAACTCCTACAATGAGCAGTTCTTC.

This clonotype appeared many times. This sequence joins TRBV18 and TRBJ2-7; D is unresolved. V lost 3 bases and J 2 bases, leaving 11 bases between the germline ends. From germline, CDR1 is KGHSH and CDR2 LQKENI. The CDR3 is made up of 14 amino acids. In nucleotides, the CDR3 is TGTGCCAGCTCACCTGTCGACGGTACCTACGAGCAGTACGTC. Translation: CASSPVDGTYEQYV.

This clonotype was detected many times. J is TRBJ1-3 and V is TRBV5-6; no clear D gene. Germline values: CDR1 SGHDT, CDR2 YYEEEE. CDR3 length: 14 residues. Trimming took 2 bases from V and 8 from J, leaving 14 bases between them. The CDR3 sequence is CASSLPGPGDTIYF. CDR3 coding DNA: TGTGCCAGCAGCTTACCTGGTCCGGGAGACACCATATATTTT.

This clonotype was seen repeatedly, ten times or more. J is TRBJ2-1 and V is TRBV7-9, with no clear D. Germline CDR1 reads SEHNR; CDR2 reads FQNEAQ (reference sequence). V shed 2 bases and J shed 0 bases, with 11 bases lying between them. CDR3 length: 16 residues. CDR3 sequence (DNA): TGTGCCAGCAGCTTAACCGTCCAAAGCTCCTACAATGAGCAGTTCTTC. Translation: CASSLTVQSSYNEQFF. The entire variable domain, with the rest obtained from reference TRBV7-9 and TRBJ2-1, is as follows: DTGVSQNPRHKITKRGQNVTFRCDPISEHNRLYWYRQTLGQGPEFLTYFQNEAQLEKSRLLSDRFSAERPKGSFSTLEIQRTEQGDSAMYLCASSLTVQSSYNEQFFGPGTRLTVL.

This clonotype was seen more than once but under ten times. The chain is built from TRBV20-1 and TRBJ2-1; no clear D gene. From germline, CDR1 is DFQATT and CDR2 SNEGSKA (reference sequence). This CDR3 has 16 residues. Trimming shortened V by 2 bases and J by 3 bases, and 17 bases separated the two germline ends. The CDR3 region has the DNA TGCAGTGCTAGAAGGCCCGATGGCCCCCACTACAATGAGCAGTTCTTC. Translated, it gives CSARRPDGPHYNEQFF.

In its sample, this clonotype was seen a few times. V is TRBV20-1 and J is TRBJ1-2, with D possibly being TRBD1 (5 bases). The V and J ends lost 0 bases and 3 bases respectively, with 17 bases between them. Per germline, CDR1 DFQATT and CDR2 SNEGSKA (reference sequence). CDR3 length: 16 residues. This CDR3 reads CSARDLGQGGYYGYTF. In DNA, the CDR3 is TGCAGTGCTAGAGATTTGGGGCAGGGAGGTTACTATGGCTACACCTTC.

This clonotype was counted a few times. CDR3 DNA: TGTGCCAGCAGCGCCTCAGCGAACACTGAAGCTTTCTTT. Amino acid sequence: CASSASANTEAFF. This rearrangement joins TRBV12-3 or TRBV12-4 to TRBJ1-1; D is uncertain. Trimming pared 6 bases from V and 1 base from J, leaving 9 bases between. The CDR3 has 13 amino acids.

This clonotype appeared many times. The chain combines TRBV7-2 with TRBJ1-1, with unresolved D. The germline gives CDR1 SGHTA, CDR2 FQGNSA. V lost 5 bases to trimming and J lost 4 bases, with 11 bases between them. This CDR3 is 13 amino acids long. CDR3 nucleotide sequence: TGTGCCAGCAGCAGCAGCGGTCTCACTGAAGCTTTCTTT. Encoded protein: CASSSSGLTEAFF.

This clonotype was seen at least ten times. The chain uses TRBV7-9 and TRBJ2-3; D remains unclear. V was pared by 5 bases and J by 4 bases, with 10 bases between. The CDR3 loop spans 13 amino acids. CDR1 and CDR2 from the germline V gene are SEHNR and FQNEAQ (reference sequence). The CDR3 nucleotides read TGTGCCAGCAGCCCCAGGACCGCAGATACGCAGTATTTT. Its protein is CASSPRTADTQYF.

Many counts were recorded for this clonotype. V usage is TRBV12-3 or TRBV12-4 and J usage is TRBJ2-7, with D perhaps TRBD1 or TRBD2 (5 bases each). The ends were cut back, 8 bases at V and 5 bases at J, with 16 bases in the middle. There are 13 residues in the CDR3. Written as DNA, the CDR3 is TGTGCCAGCTCCCGTGGGGGTAAGCACGAGCAGTACGTC. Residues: CASSRGGKHEQYV.

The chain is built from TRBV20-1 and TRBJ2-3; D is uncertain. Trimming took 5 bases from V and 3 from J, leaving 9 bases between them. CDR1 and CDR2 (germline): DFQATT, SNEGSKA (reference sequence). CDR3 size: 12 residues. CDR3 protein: CSAPVITDTQYF. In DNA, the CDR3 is TGCAGTGCTCCCGTTATTACAGATACGCAGTATTTT.

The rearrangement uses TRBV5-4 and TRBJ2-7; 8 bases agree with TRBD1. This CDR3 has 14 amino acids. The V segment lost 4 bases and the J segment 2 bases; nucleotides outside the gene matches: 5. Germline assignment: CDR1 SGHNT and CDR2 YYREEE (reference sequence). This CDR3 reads CASSRRDRPYEQYV. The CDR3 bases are TGTGCCAGCAGCCGCCGGGACAGGCCCTACGAGCAGTACGTC.

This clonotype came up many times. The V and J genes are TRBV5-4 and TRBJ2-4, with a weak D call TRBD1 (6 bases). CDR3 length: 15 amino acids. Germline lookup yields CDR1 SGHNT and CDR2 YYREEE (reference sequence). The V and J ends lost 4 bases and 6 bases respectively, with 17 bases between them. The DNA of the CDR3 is TGTGCCAGCAGCGAGGGACATCCCTCGGGAAACATTCAGTACTTC. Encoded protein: CASSEGHPSGNIQYF.

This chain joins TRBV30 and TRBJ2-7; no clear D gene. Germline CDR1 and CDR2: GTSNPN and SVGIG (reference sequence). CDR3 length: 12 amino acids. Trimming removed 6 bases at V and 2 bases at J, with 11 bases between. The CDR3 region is CACMTIPYEQYF. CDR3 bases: TGTGCCTGCATGACCATACCCTACGAGCAGTACTTC.

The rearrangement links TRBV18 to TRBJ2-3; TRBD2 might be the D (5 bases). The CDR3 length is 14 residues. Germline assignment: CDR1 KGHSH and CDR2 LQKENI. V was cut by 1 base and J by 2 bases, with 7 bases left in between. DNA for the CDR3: TGTGCCAGCTCACCACAGCGGTTCACAGATACGCAGTATTTT. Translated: CASSPQRFTDTQYF.

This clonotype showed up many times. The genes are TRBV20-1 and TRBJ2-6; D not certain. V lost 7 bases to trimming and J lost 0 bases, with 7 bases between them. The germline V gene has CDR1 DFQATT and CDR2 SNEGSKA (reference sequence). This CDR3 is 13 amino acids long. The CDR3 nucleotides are TGCAGTGTCCAGAGCTCTGGGGCCAACGTCCTGACTTTC. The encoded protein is CSVQSSGANVLTF.

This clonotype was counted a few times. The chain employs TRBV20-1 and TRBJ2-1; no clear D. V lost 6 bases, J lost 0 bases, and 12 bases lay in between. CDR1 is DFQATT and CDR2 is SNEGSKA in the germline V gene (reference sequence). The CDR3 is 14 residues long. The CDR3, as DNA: TGCAGTGCAACCGCCCTGAGCTCCTACAATGAGCAGTTCTTC. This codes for CSATALSSYNEQFF.

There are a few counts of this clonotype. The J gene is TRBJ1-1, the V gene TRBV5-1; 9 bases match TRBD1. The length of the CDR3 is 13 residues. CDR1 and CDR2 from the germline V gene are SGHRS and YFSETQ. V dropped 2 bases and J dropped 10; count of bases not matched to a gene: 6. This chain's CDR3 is CASSFGTGNRAFF. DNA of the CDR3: TGCGCCAGCAGCTTCGGGACAGGGAATCGAGCTTTCTTT.

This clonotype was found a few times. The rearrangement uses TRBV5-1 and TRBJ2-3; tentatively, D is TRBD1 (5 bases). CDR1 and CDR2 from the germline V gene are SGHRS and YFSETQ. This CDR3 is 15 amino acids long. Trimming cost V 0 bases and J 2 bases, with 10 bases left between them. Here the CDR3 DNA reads TGCGCCAGCAGCTTGGCCGGCAGGGTCACAGATACGCAGTATTTT. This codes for CASSLAGRVTDTQYF.

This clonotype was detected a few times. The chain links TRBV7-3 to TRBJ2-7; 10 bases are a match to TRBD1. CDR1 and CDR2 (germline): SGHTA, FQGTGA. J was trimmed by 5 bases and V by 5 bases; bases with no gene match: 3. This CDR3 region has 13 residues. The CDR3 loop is CASSTDRGHEQYF. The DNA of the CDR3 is TGTGCCAGCAGCACAGACAGGGGGCACGAGCAGTACTTC.

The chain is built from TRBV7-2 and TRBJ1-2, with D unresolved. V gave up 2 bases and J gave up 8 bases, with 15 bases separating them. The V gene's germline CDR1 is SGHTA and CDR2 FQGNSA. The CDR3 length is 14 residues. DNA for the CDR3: TGTGCCAGCAGCTTAAGTCCCACTGCGACAGGCTACACCTTC. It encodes CASSLSPTATGYTF.

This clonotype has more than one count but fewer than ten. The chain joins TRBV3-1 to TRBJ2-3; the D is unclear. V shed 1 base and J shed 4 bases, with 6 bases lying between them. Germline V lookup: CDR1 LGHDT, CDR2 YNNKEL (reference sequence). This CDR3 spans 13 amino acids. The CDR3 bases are TGTGCCAGCAGCCAAGCCCCCCCAGATACGCAGTATTTT. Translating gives CASSQAPPDTQYF.